A single sample is the source of the 5 T cell receptor beta chains below, sequenced in a study of shared clonotypes between healthy human individuals. Data came from immunoSEQ multiplex PCR; TCRdb stores just in-frame clones and leaves some out. Counted here are about 2.3 million clones, 85% to 95% occurring once; the ten biggest clones make up 0.37%. The sequencing input was naive CD4+ T cells from PBMCs. Noted subset: CD45RA+ positively selected. The receptors come from a man aged 18 to 29 in good health. Some clones in this sample may be carry-over from other donors' samples.

This clone was found once. The rearrangement joins TRBV2 to TRBJ1-4; no firm D call. With 6 bases removed from V and 0 bases from J, the gap between germline ends came to 11 bases. The CDR3 spans 15 residues. Germline lookup yields CDR1 SNHLY and CDR2 FYNNEI. CDR3 sequence (DNA): TGTGCCAGCAGGAGGACGGACGCAACTAATGAAAAACTGTTTTTT. Protein sequence: CASRRTDATNEKLFF.

The chain is built from TRBV27 and TRBJ2-7, with unresolved D. CDR3 length: 14 residues. Germline CDR1 and CDR2: MNHEY and SMNVEV (reference sequence). The V end lost 2 bases, the J end lost 0 bases, and 8 bases lay between the germline ends. Here the CDR3 reads CASSLNRHSYEQYF. The CDR3 nucleotides read TGTGCCAGCAGTTTAAATCGACACTCCTACGAGCAGTACTTC.

A note on this clone: Other DNA sequences from this sample encode an identical CDR3 as well. This chain uses TRBV18 with TRBJ1-1; 8 bases line up with TRBD1. The V gene end was trimmed by 3 bases and the J gene end by 0 bases; junction bases not matched to a gene: 3. The CDR3 is 15 amino acids. The germline V gene encodes CDR1 KGHSH and CDR2 LQKENI. The CDR3: CASSPLTGVNTEAFF. The CDR3, as DNA: TGTGCCAGCTCACCTTTGACAGGGGTGAACACTGAAGCTTTCTTT.

CDR3 sequence: CASSRGGESSEQYF. In DNA, the CDR3 is TGTGCCAGCAGCCGGGGGGGGGAGAGTAGCGAGCAGTACTTC. The chain has TRBV7-6 and TRBJ2-7; 8 nucleotides align to TRBD2. With 5 bases clipped from V and 6 bases from J, the junction kept 9 bases outside the gene matches. Germline loops: CDR1 SGHVS, CDR2 FNYEAQ. This CDR3 comprises 14 residues.

This clone has only one observation. The V call is TRBV7-9, the J call TRBJ2-5; D is uncertain. Germline V lookup: CDR1 SEHNR, CDR2 FQNEAQ (reference sequence). The CDR3 is 12 amino acids. The V end lost 5 bases, the J end lost 2 bases, and 6 bases lay between the germline ends. The CDR3 DNA sequence: TGTGCCAGCAGCCCCACACAAGAGACCCAGTACTTC. Translating it yields CASSPTQETQYF.